One and the same sample provided the 9 T cell receptor beta chains below, sequenced in a study of Ad26.COV2.S vaccination and SARS-CoV-2 variants. Treatment of the sample: 19 received Ad26.COV2.S at low or high dose, single or two shots; 5 received placebo; per-sample allocation not given. The investigators took samples on day 63 after the first vaccine or placebo injection. The protocol was immunoSEQ multiplex PCR, while the TCRdb copy is restricted to in-frame clones and leaves out a portion. The sample records approximately 360,000 clones, about 83% being singletons. The sequenced sample was peripheral blood, obtained in a trial of Ad26.COV2.S vaccine versus placebo. These receptors all come from a person aged 18 to 59 who received the Ad26.COV2.S COVID-19 vaccine or a placebo.

This chain uses TRBV20-1 with TRBJ2-1; the D is unclear. With 2 bases removed from V and 8 bases from J, the gap between germline ends came to 7 bases. From germline, CDR1 is DFQATT and CDR2 SNEGSKA (reference sequence). This CDR3 region has 11 residues. The DNA of the CDR3 is TGCAGTGCTAGAAGACGGGATGAGCAGTTCTTC. It encodes CSARRRDEQFF.

This chain links TRBV18 with TRBJ2-7; 11 bases map to TRBD2. This CDR3 is built from 15 residues. The germline V gene has CDR1 KGHSH and CDR2 LQKENI. J lost 6 bases, V lost 1 base, and 5 bases had no gene match. This CDR3 is CASSPHPSGGTEQYF. The DNA for the CDR3 is TGTGCCAGCTCACCACATCCTAGCGGGGGGACCGAGCAGTACTTC.

This chain links TRBV3-1 (or the pseudogene TRBV3-2) with TRBJ2-7, with D possibly TRBD1 on 5 matching bases. Germline V gene lookup returns CDR1 LGHDT and CDR2 YNNKEL (reference sequence). The V end lost 3 bases, the J end lost 0 bases, and 15 bases lay between the germline ends. This CDR3 spans 16 amino acids. DNA for the CDR3: TGTGCCAGCAGCCACAGAATGGGGCTGAGCTCCTACGAGCAGTACTTC. This encodes CASSHRMGLSSYEQYF.

The rearrangement links TRBV6-2 or TRBV6-3 to TRBJ2-1; D unclear. The CDR3 totals 13 residues. Germline V lookup: CDR1 MNHEY, CDR2 SVGEGT. V gave up 2 bases and J gave up 10 bases, with 12 bases separating them. CDR3 protein: CASSYPSLPEQFF. Here the CDR3 DNA reads TGTGCCAGCAGTTACCCCTCCCTCCCCGAGCAGTTCTTC.

This clone was found once. The rearrangement joins TRBV7-9 to TRBJ1-2; tentative D call: TRBD1 (5 bases). The V gene's germline CDR1 is SEHNR and CDR2 FQNEAQ (reference sequence). This CDR3 spans 15 amino acids. V was cut by 1 base and J by 3 bases, with 12 bases left in between. The CDR3, as DNA: TGTGCCAGCAGCTTAGAAGGGGCAGCCCACTATGGCTACACCTTC. Encoded protein: CASSLEGAAHYGYTF.

The sample holds one count of this clone. This rearrangement joins TRBV7-9 to TRBJ2-1; D is perhaps TRBD2 (6 bases). The V end was cut by 5 bases, the J end by 3 bases, with 20 bases between. CDR1 is SEHNR, CDR2 FQNEAQ, per germline (reference sequence). The CDR3 loop spans 17 amino acids. CDR3 DNA: TGTGCCAGCAGCCCCTCTATGTGGCGGGGCCGCTACAATGAGCAGTTCTTC. It specifies CASSPSMWRGRYNEQFF.

The rearrangement joins TRBV6-5 to TRBJ2-1; D remains ambiguous. Trimming took off 8 bases at V and 0 bases at J, with 8 bases between the two ends. This CDR3 is 13 amino acids long. CDR1 is MNHEY and CDR2 is SVGAGI in the germline V gene. As DNA, the CDR3 is TGTGCCAGCTCCCAAAGCTCCTACAATGAGCAGTTCTTC. The encoded protein is CASSQSSYNEQFF.

This chain links TRBV7-9 with TRBJ2-7; D might be TRBD1 (6 bases). V was shortened by 5 bases and J by 6 bases, with 14 bases between the two germline ends. Germline-derived CDR1 and CDR2 are SEHNR and FQNEAQ (reference sequence). This CDR3 has 13 residues. CDR3 DNA: TGTGCCAGCAGCCCGGGCCCAGGGGCCGAGCAGTACTTC. It specifies CASSPGPGAEQYF.

The CDR3 nucleotides read TGTGCCATCAGTGAGAGTCGCCTAGCGGGAGTCGAGTACAATGAGCAGTTCTTC. This translates into CAISESRLAGVEYNEQFF. This chain joins TRBV10-3 and TRBJ2-1; 10 bases are a match to TRBD2. From germline, CDR1 is ENHRY and CDR2 SYGVKD. The CDR3 has 18 amino acids. Trimming cost V 2 bases and J 4 bases; bases outside gene matches: 11.